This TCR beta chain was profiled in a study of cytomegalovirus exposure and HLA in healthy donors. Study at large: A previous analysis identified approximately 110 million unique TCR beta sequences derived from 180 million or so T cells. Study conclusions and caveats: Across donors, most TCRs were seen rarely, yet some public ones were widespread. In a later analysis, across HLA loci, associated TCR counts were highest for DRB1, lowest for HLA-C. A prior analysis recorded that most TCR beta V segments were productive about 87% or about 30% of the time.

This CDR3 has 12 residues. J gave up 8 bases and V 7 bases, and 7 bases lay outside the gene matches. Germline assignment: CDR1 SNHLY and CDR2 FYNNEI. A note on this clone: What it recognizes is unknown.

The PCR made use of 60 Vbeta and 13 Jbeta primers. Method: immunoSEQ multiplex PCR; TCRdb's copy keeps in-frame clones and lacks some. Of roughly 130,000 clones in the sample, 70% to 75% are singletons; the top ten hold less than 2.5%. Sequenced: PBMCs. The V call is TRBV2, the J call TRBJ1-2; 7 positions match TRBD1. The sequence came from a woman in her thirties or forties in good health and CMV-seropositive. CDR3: CASTLTGYGYTF. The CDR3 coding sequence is TGTGCCAGCACCCTGACAGGGTACGGCTACACCTTC.